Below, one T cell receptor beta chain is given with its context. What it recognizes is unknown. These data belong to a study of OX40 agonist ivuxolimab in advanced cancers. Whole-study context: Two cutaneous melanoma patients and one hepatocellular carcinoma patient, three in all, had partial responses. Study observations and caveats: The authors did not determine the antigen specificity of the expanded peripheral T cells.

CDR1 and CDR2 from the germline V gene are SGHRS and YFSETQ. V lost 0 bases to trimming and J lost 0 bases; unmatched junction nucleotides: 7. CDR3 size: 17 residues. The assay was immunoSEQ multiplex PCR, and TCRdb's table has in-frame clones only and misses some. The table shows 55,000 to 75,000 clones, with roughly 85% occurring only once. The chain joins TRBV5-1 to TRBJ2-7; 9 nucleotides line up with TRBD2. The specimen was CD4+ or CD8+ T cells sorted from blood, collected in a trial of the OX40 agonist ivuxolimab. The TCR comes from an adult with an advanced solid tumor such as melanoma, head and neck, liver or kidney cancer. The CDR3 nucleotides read TGCGCCAGCAGCTTGGAGGGCGCGGGAGGGTCCTCCTACGAGCAGTACTTC. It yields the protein CASSLEGAGGSSYEQYF.